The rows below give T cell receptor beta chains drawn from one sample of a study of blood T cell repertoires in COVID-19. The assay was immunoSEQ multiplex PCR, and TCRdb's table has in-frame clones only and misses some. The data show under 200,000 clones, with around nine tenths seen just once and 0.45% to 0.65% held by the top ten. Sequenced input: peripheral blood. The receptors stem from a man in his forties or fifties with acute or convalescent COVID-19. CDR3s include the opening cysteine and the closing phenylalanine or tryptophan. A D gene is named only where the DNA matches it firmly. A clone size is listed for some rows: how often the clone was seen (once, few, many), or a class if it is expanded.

CDR3 protein: CATSREGLSSYNEQFF
CDR3 DNA: TGTGCCACCAGCAGAGAAGGACTCAGCTCCTACAATGAGCAGTTCTTC
V gene: TRBV15
D gene: NA
J gene: TRBJ2-1
clone size: NA

CDR3 protein: CASSTGGHSLHF
CDR3 DNA: TGTGCCAGCAGTACAGGGGGTCATAGCCTCCACTTT
V gene: TRBV12-3/TRBV12-4
D gene: TRBD1
J gene: TRBJ1-6
clone size: NA

CDR3 protein: CATTKGDSFNQPQHF
CDR3 DNA: TGTGCCACCACTAAGGGGGACAGCTTTAATCAGCCCCAGCATTTT
V gene: TRBV19
D gene: TRBD1
J gene: TRBJ1-5
clone size: NA

CDR3 protein: CASSETGTGEYEAFF
CDR3 DNA: TGTGCCAGCAGCGAAACCGGGACAGGGGAGTATGAAGCTTTCTTT
V gene: TRBV7-9
D gene: TRBD1
J gene: TRBJ1-1
clone size: NA

CDR3 protein: CASSSTGIYNSPLHF
CDR3 DNA: TGTGCCAGCAGCTCCACAGGGATTTATAATTCACCCCTCCACTTT
V gene: TRBV6-5
D gene: NA
J gene: TRBJ1-6
clone size: once

CDR3 protein: CASSSGTSGTDTQYF
CDR3 DNA: TGTGCCAGCAGTTCCGGGACTAGCGGCACAGATACGCAGTATTTT
V gene: TRBV27
D gene: TRBD2
J gene: TRBJ2-3
clone size: NA

CDR3 protein: CASSIRRGRGTDTQYF
CDR3 DNA: TGTGCCAGCAGCATACGGCGGGGGCGAGGCACAGATACGCAGTATTTT
V gene: TRBV13
D gene: NA
J gene: TRBJ2-3
clone size: NA

CDR3 protein: CASSSGLAGEGEQYF
CDR3 DNA: TGTGCCAGTAGTTCGGGACTAGCGGGAGAAGGCGAGCAGTACTTC
V gene: TRBV19
D gene: TRBD2
J gene: TRBJ2-7
clone size: NA

CDR3 protein: CASSDGGLAGVEGQFF
CDR3 DNA: TGTGCCAGCAGTGATGGAGGGCTAGCGGGAGTCGAGGGGCAGTTCTTC
V gene: TRBV2
D gene: TRBD2
J gene: TRBJ2-1
clone size: NA

CDR3 protein: CASSPDSSIGYTF
CDR3 DNA: TGTGCCAGCAGCCCGGACAGTTCAATTGGCTACACCTTC
V gene: TRBV2
D gene: NA
J gene: TRBJ1-2
clone size: NA

CDR3 protein: CASSPDGRTGNEQFF
CDR3 DNA: TGCGCCAGCAGCCCTGACGGCCGTACAGGCAATGAGCAGTTCTTC
V gene: TRBV4-1
D gene: NA
J gene: TRBJ2-1
clone size: NA

CDR3 protein: CASSLHTGELFF
CDR3 DNA: TGTGCCAGCAGTCTACACACCGGGGAGCTGTTTTTT
V gene: TRBV12-3/TRBV12-4
D gene: NA
J gene: TRBJ2-2
clone size: NA

CDR3 protein: CASSGTGGGQPQHF
CDR3 DNA: TGTGCCAGCAGCGGTACAGGGGGCGGTCAGCCCCAGCATTTT
V gene: TRBV9
D gene: TRBD1
J gene: TRBJ1-5
clone size: NA

CDR3 protein: CATSDLSSLGQETQYF
CDR3 DNA: TGTGCCACCAGTGATTTGAGCAGTCTCGGGCAAGAGACCCAGTACTTC
V gene: TRBV24-1
D gene: NA
J gene: TRBJ2-5
clone size: NA

CDR3 protein: CASSYDRVHEQYF
CDR3 DNA: TGTGCCAGCAGCTACGACAGGGTGCACGAGCAGTACTTC
V gene: TRBV12-3/TRBV12-4
D gene: TRBD1
J gene: TRBJ2-7
clone size: NA

CDR3 protein: CASSIGGGAYNEQFF
CDR3 DNA: TGTGCCAGTAGTATTGGCGGGGGGGCCTACAATGAGCAGTTCTTC
V gene: TRBV19
D gene: TRBD2
J gene: TRBJ2-1
clone size: NA

CDR3 protein: CASKTGERSTEAFF
CDR3 DNA: TGTGCCAGCAAGACAGGGGAACGAAGCACTGAAGCTTTCTTT
V gene: TRBV19
D gene: TRBD1
J gene: TRBJ1-1
clone size: NA

CDR3 protein: CASSPGTSGGETQYF
CDR3 DNA: TGTGCCAGCAGTCCCGGGACTAGCGGGGGGGAGACCCAGTACTTC
V gene: TRBV27
D gene: TRBD2
J gene: TRBJ2-5
clone size: NA

CDR3 protein: CASSPDRDTEAFF
CDR3 DNA: TGTGCCAGCAGTCCGGACAGGGACACTGAAGCTTTCTTT
V gene: TRBV11-2
D gene: TRBD1
J gene: TRBJ1-1
clone size: NA

CDR3 protein: CATEQGAGELFF
CDR3 DNA: TGTGCCACCGAACAGGGGGCCGGGGAGCTGTTTTTT
V gene: TRBV10-3
D gene: TRBD1
J gene: TRBJ2-2
clone size: NA

CDR3 protein: CSASSGISYEQYF
CDR3 DNA: TGCAGTGCTAGTAGCGGGATCTCCTACGAGCAGTACTTC
V gene: TRBV20-1
D gene: TRBD2
J gene: TRBJ2-7
clone size: once

CDR3 protein: CASRADSQNSPLHF
CDR3 DNA: TGTGCCAGCAGAGCGGACAGCCAAAATTCACCCCTCCACTTT
V gene: TRBV2
D gene: NA
J gene: TRBJ1-6
clone size: NA